Below are 18 T cell receptor beta chains sequenced from a single sample in a study of technical replicates of blood from several donors. Measured with immunoSEQ multiplex PCR; TCRdb has only the in-frame clones, and not every one. The sample records tens of thousands of clones, 93% being singletons. What was sequenced was T cells isolated from PBMCs. These receptors all come from a human donor in good health.

The chain employs TRBV7-2 and TRBJ1-2, with D possibly TRBD1 on 6 matching bases. Per the germline V gene, CDR1 is SGHTA and CDR2 is FQGNSA. The CDR3 covers 14 residues. Trimming shortened V by 3 bases and J by 4 bases, and 12 bases separated the two germline ends. The CDR3 bases are TGTGCCAGCAGCTTCCGTGGGGGGGCCTATGGCTACACCTTC. Translating gives CASSFRGGAYGYTF.

This chain links TRBV9 with TRBJ2-7, with a tentative D call TRBD1 (6 bases). This CDR3 contains 14 residues. V lost 4 bases and J 5 bases, leaving 16 bases between the germline ends. Germline CDR1 and CDR2: SGDLS and YYNGEE. In nucleotides, the CDR3 is TGTGCCAGCAGCTTCACTCGGACAGCCAACGAGCAGTACTTC. It encodes CASSFTRTANEQYF.

Points on this clone: Without the conserved terminal phenylalanine or tryptophan, this CDR3 likely stems from a read error. No DNA is shown, since the ends of the CDR3 on it are uncertain; the CDR3 is the one TCRdb lists. The V gene is TRBV20-1, the J gene TRBJ1-2; the table's D call TRBD1 went unverified against the DNA. Germline-derived CDR1 and CDR2 are DFQATT and SNEGSKA (reference sequence). A total of 10 residues make up the CDR3, ends included. The CDR3 sequence is CSAEDRGSLK.

This rearrangement joins TRBV5-4 to TRBJ1-2; TRBD1 agrees at 10 bases. The CDR3 has 14 amino acids. CDR1 is SGHNT, CDR2 YYREEE, per germline (reference sequence). V shed 4 bases and J 8 bases; nucleotides not matched to a gene: 8. The CDR3 region is CASSLLDRGRGYTF. The CDR3 nucleotides read TGTGCCAGCAGCCTTCTCGACAGGGGGCGAGGCTACACCTTC.

The V and J genes are TRBV30 and TRBJ1-1, with D maybe TRBD1 (5 bases). The CDR3 is made up of 13 amino acids. Trimming took off 3 bases at V and 6 bases at J, with 14 bases between the two ends. CDR1 and CDR2 (germline): GTSNPN, SVGIG (reference sequence). The CDR3 loop is CAWSIRGGAEAFF. The CDR3 DNA sequence: TGTGCCTGGAGCATACGGGGGGGAGCTGAAGCTTTCTTT.

This clone has only one observation. The V call is TRBV5-4, the J call TRBJ2-7; 7 nucleotides align to TRBD2. The germline V gene encodes CDR1 SGHNT and CDR2 YYREEE (reference sequence). CDR3 size: 15 residues. V was pared by 5 bases and J by 2 bases, with 10 bases of the junction left unmatched. CDR3 DNA sequence: TGTGCCAGCAGTTCCCTAGCGAGCGGGACCTACGAGCAGTACTTC. This translates into CASSSLASGTYEQYF.

This clone has only one observation. V gene TRBV14 combines with J gene TRBJ2-7; possibly TRBD1 for D (5 bases). This CDR3 spans 14 amino acids. Germline lookup yields CDR1 SGHDN and CDR2 FVKESK. The V end lost 3 bases, the J end lost 4 bases, and 13 bases lay between the germline ends. CDR3 nucleotides: TGTGCCAGCAGCCAGTACAGGTTTGGATACGAGCAGTACTTC. The encoded protein is CASSQYRFGYEQYF.

This sequence joins TRBV29-1 and TRBJ2-5; 10 bases match TRBD2. Trimming at V came to 6 bases and at J to 0 bases, leaving 4 bases not matched to a gene. Germline V gives CDR1 SQVTM, CDR2 ANQGSEA. The CDR3 runs to 14 residues. The CDR3: CSVQREGNQETQYF. CDR3 bases: TGCAGCGTACAGCGGGAGGGGAACCAAGAGACCCAGTACTTC.

The rearrangement uses TRBV19 and TRBJ2-7, with D possibly matching TRBD2 (5 bases). Germline CDR1 LNHDA, CDR2 SQIVND (reference sequence). Trimming removed 9 bases at V and 4 bases at J, with 13 bases between. The CDR3 is 12 amino acids. DNA for the CDR3: TGTGCCAGCCGGGATTTTAAGTACGAGCAGTACTTC. Its translation: CASRDFKYEQYF.

This chain joins TRBV20-1 and TRBJ2-7, with D possibly TRBD2 on 5 matching bases. There are 11 residues in the CDR3. CDR1 DFQATT and CDR2 SNEGSKA come from the germline V gene (reference sequence). V lost 3 bases, J lost 9 bases, and 12 bases lay in between. DNA for the CDR3: TGCAGTGCTAGCGGGGAGCAAGTGCAGTACTTC. Protein sequence: CSASGEQVQYF.

The chain couples TRBV5-6 to TRBJ2-4; 12 bases match TRBD1. In germline, CDR1 is SGHDT, CDR2 YYEEEE. The trim removed 7 bases at V and 0 bases at J, leaving 11 bases unmatched. The CDR3 totals 18 residues. The CDR3 loop is CASGGGQGAILAKNIQYF. The CDR3 DNA sequence: TGTGCCAGCGGGGGGGGACAGGGGGCAATTTTAGCCAAAAACATTCAGTACTTC.

The gene calls are TRBV27 and TRBJ1-3; 11 bases are shared with TRBD1. J gave up 0 bases and V 4 bases, and 2 bases lay outside the gene matches. This CDR3 comprises 16 residues. CDR1 MNHEY and CDR2 SMNVEV come from the germline V gene (reference sequence). CDR3 in amino acids: CASSWTGGFSGNTIYF. The CDR3 coding sequence is TGTGCCAGCAGTTGGACAGGGGGCTTCTCTGGAAACACCATATATTTT.

V and J are TRBV2 and TRBJ1-2; 10 nucleotides match TRBD1. V lost 5 bases, J lost 6 bases, and 3 bases stayed unmatched. The CDR3 runs to 13 residues. Germline V gene lookup returns CDR1 SNHLY and CDR2 FYNNEI. CDR3 coding DNA: TGTGCCAGCAGTCCGACAGGGGGCCATGGCTACACCTTC. Translated: CASSPTGGHGYTF.

This sequence joins TRBV11-1 and TRBJ2-3; TRBD2 matches at 7 bases. This CDR3 comprises 15 residues. The V gene's germline CDR1 is SGHAT and CDR2 FQDESV (reference sequence). Trimming at V came to 1 base and at J to 2 bases, leaving 3 bases not matched to a gene. The CDR3 protein is CASSLVGTITDTQYF. In DNA form, the CDR3 reads TGTGCCAGCAGCTTAGTCGGGACTATCACAGATACGCAGTATTTT.

This chain links TRBV4-3 with TRBJ2-1; D not certain. Trimming stripped 0 bases from V and 6 bases from J, with 9 bases between. This CDR3 is built from 14 residues. Germline CDR1 LGHNA, CDR2 YSLEER. The CDR3 DNA reads as TGCGCCAGCAGCCAAGAAAAACGGTTCAATGAGCAGTTCTTC. Its translation: CASSQEKRFNEQFF.

The V and J genes are TRBV29-1 and TRBJ2-3; 11 bases agree with TRBD1. CDR3 length equals 14 residues. V lost 0 bases to trimming and J lost 4 bases; unmatched junction nucleotides: 0. Per germline, CDR1 SQVTM and CDR2 ANQGSEA. CDR3 nucleotides: TGCAGCGTTGAAGAGGACAGGGGGCCAGATACGCAGTATTTT. It yields the protein CSVEEDRGPDTQYF.

The chain uses TRBV6-5 and TRBJ1-1, with TRBD1 identical over 7 bases. Looked up from germline, CDR1 is MNHEY and CDR2 is SVGAGI. Germline trimming cut 6 bases from V and 5 bases from J; bases unmatched to any gene: 9. CDR3 length: 14 amino acids. The chain's CDR3 is CASRPGTVNTEAFF. CDR3 in DNA: TGTGCCAGCAGACCCGGGACAGTAAATACTGAAGCTTTCTTT.

The J gene is TRBJ1-1, the V gene TRBV9; 7 bases fit TRBD1. The CDR3 spans 13 residues. The germline V gene encodes CDR1 SGDLS and CDR2 YYNGEE. With V trimmed by 4 bases and J by 4 bases, 4 bases remained unmatched. The CDR3: CASSPTGVTEAFF. CDR3 DNA sequence: TGTGCCAGCAGCCCAACAGGGGTCACTGAAGCTTTCTTT.